One TCR beta chain is described in this entry. Sequencing used immunoSEQ multiplex PCR; TCRdb keeps in-frame clones, though not all of them. The sample includes roughly 18,000 clones, roughly 74% of them seen just once. The CDR3 spans 15 residues. V was cut by 3 bases and J by 2 bases, with 14 bases left in between. CDR1 is SNHLY, CDR2 FYNNEI, per germline. Sample treatment: randomized to nivolumab then ipilimumab (arm A) or the reverse (arm B). The entry originates in a study of sequential checkpoint blockade in melanoma. The chain joins TRBV2 to TRBJ2-7; a possible D gene is TRBD1 (6 bases). The material was CD8+ T cells sorted from blood (inferred from file names), obtained from a patient given nivolumab and ipilimumab in sequence. This TCR was sampled from a human donor with melanoma. The chain's CDR3 is CASSDGQTFTYEQYF. The CDR3 bases are TGTGCCAGCAGTGATGGACAGACTTTCACCTACGAGCAGTACTTC. The variable domain in full, completed from reference TRBV2 and TRBJ2-7, reads EPEVTQTPSHQVTQMGQEVILRCVPISNHLYFYWYRQILGQKVEFLVSFYNNEISEKSEIFDDQFSVERPDGSNFTLKIRSTKLEDSAMYFCASSDGQTFTYEQYFGPGTRLTVT.